The clone carrying this T cell receptor (beta chain) has a handful of counts. Its target is unknown. Sample-barcoded 5' priming and a J-beta primer mix drove a second PCR of 7 to 11 cycles. TCRdb itself ran the 5' RACE reads through MiXCR, one entry per CDR3 protein. This table holds around 690,000 distinct CDR3 sequences, about 53% found once. This specimen belongs to a study of blood T cells in healthy people across ages. V shed 4 bases and J shed 6 bases, with 15 bases lying between them. The CDR3 runs to 14 residues. The germline V gene encodes CDR1 LGHNA and CDR2 YNFKEQ. General study points: It was the long-lived donors that had more naive CD4+ cells and higher diversity than aged donors.

The sequence was collected from a man aged 55 to 70 in good health. Material: blood. The J gene is TRBJ1-2, the V gene TRBV4-2; a possible D gene is TRBD1 (5 bases). CDR3 in amino acids: CASSPLRQGDGYTF. Written as DNA, the CDR3 is TGTGCCAGCAGCCCCCTCCGGCAGGGCGATGGCTACACCTTC.